This T cell receptor beta chain was captured by sequencing in a study of blood T cell repertoires in COVID-19. Study background: Sources were T cells, B-cell-depleted T cells, or PBMCs; the material itself was cDNA or gDNA.

From germline, CDR1 is MNHNS and CDR2 SASEGT. This CDR3 contains 16 residues. The V end lost 3 bases, the J end lost 7 bases, and 16 bases lay between the germline ends. The authors' processing: Amplifying reference gene primers gave estimates of nucleated cell counts. Sequenced by immunoSEQ multiplex PCR; TCRdb stores in-frame clones only, minus some. V, J and clone size reflect that table, while D and trimming were determined from the DNA. The table has under 75,000 clones, roughly 91% seen once; the top ten hold about a tenth. The receptor comes from a woman younger than 30 with acute or convalescent COVID-19. Sequenced input: peripheral blood. V is TRBV6-1 and J is TRBJ1-6; no reliable D call. The CDR3 nucleotides read TGTGCCAGCAGTGACGGTGAAAAAATGAGGAATTCACCCCTCCACTTT. Its translation is CASSDGEKMRNSPLHF.